This is a list of T cell receptor beta chains from one sample in a study of cytomegalovirus exposure and HLA in healthy donors. Profiling relied on immunoSEQ multiplex PCR, and the TCRdb table lists in-frame clones only, not all of them. The table has roughly 160,000 clones, over 80% seen once. The source material was PBMCs. All receptors come from a male donor in good health and CMV-seronegative. Each CDR3 is given with its conserved first and last residue. D genes are given only for firm matches. Size is omitted from some rows. Given values are once, few, many or a class for expanded clones.

abundance	v_gene	d_gene	j_gene	CDR3nt	CDR3aa
NA	TRBV6-5	NA	TRBJ2-2	TGTGCCAGCTTACTAGACAGGTCGAACACCGGGGAGCTGTTTTTT	CASLLDRSNTGELFF
NA	TRBV15	NA	TRBJ1-1	TGTGCCACCAGCAGAGATCGGGGGGTGAACACTGAAGCTTTCTTT	CATSRDRGVNTEAFF
few	TRBV6-5	TRBD1	TRBJ1-2	TGTGCCAGCAGTTACTCACGGACAGGGGGCGGCTATGGCTACACCTTC	CASSYSRTGGGYGYTF
NA	TRBV10-1	TRBD1	TRBJ1-1	TGCGCCAGCTCGGGGACAGGGCTGTACACTGAAGCTTTCTTT	CASSGTGLYTEAFF
NA	TRBV6-6	NA	TRBJ1-6	TGTGCCAGCAGGGGCCGGGACAAAGATAATTCACCCCTCCACTTT	CASRGRDKDNSPLHF
once	TRBV5-1	NA	TRBJ1-4	TGCGCCAGCAGCTTACAGGGAGCAACTAATGAAAAACTGTTTTTT	CASSLQGATNEKLFF
NA	TRBV5-1	TRBD1	TRBJ1-6	TGCGCCAGCAGCTTGGCGACAGGGGGCTCACCCCTCCACTTT	CASSLATGGSPLHF
NA	TRBV30	TRBD2	TRBJ2-7	TGTGCCTGGAGTGTCGCGGGGGGCTACGAGCAGTACTTC	CAWSVAGGYEQYF
NA	TRBV29-1	TRBD1	TRBJ2-7	TGCAGCGTTGAATTAGGACAGGGGGCGGACGAGCAGTACTTC	CSVELGQGADEQYF
NA	TRBV18	TRBD1	TRBJ2-1	TGTGCCAGCTCACAGGGGACAGGAGGCGATGAGCAGTTCTTC	CASSQGTGGDEQFF
NA	TRBV11-2	NA	TRBJ1-2	TGTGCCAGCAGCTCGATCCGGACAGCGTATGGCTACACCTTC	CASSSIRTAYGYTF